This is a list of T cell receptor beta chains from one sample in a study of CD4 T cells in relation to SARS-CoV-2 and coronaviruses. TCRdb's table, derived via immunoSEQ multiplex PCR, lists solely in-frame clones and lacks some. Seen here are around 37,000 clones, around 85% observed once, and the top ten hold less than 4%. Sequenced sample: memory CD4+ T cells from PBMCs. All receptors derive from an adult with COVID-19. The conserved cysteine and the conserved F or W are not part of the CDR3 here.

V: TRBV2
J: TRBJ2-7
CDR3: ASRSDYTYEQY

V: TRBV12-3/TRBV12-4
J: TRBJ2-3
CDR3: ASSSGIPDTQY

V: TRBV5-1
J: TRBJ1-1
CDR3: ASSSPGQGKDTEAF

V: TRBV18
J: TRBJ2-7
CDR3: ASSPFAGGSGYEQY

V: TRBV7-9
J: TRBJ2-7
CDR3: ASSPVDEQY

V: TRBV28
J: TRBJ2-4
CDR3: ASSQDSQRGQY

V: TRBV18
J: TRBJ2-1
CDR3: ASSPRRGSYNEQF

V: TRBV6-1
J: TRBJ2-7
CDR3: ASSEMAGDSYEQY

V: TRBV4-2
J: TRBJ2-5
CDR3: ASSQGTSGMVYQETQY

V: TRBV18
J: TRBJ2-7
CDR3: ASSPRLAGGTFYEQY

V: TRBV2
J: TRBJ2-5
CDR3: ASSESPTGVETQY

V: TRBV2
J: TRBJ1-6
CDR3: ASSDSSYNSPLH

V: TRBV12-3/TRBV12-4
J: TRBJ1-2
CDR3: ASSIQGNRGYT

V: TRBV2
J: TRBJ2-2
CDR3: AREGRDTGELF

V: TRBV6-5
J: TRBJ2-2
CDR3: ASSPGHPNTGELF

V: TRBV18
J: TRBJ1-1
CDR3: ASSPPGGTEAF

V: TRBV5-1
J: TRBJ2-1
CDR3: ASRPGFGNEQF

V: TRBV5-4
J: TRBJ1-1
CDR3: ASSRRQAEAF

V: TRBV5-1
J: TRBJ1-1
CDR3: ASSLYPEVEAF

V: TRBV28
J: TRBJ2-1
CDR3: ASSSTDRGKEQF

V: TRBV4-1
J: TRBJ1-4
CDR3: ASSQPGTGNEKLF

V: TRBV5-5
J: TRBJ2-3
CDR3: ASSPNAGTDTQY

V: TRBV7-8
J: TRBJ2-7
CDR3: ASGRDRGSYEQY

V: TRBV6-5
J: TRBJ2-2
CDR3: ASSPMGTNTGELF

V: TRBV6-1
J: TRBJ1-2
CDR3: ASSEYRADGYT

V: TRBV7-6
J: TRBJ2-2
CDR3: ASGEGTGSAGELF

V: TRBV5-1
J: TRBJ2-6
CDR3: ASSLATGSGANVLT

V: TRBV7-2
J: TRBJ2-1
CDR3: ASSLEGLHNEQF

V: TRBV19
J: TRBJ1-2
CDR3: ASSKERTGDYGYT

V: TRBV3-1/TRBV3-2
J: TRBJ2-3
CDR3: ASSTGSRRQTDTQY

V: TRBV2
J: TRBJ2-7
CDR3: ASAVTSGTYEQY

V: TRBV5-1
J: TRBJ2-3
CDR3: ASSSRGLTSTDTQY

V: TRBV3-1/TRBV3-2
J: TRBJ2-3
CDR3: ASSQVLRALDTQY

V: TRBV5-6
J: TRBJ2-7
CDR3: ASSSFRDRGQEQY

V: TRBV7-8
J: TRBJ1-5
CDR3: ASSNARGASNQPQH

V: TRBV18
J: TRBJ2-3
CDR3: ASSPSIASVDTQY

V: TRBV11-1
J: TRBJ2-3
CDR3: ASSPTGTRSPTQY

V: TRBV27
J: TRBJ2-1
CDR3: ASSFLASGPLSSYNEQF

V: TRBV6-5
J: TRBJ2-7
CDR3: ASSYKAAGIGEQY

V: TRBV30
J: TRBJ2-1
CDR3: AWSGYNEQF

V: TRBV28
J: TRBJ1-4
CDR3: ASSLGQGDEKLF

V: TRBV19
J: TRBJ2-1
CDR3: ASSAGGAGLSNEQF

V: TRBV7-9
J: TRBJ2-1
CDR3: ASSRDLTYNEQF

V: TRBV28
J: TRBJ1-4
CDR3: ASTSQDSNEKLF

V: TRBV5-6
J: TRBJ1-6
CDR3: ASSLWGRGFVPLH

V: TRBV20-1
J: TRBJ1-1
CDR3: SASETGEAF

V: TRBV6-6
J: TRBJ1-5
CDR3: ASSYQDQPQH

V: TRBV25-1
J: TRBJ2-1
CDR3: ASSDSGGTGVYNEQF

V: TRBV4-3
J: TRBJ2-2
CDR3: ASSQEVRHTGELF

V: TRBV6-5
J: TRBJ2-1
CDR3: ASSDRGHDEQF